Below are 16 T cell receptor beta chains sequenced from a single sample in a study of cytomegalovirus exposure and HLA in healthy donors. It was with 60 Vbeta and 13 Jbeta primers that the PCR ran. Sequenced by immunoSEQ multiplex PCR; TCRdb stores in-frame clones only, minus some. The repertoire holds approximately 92,000 clones, around 70% seen once, with 2.5% to 3% in the top ten. Specimen: PBMCs. The origin of the receptors is a man over 45 in good health and CMV-seronegative.

The rearrangement joins TRBV6-5 to TRBJ2-5, with TRBD2 matching 13 bases. The CDR3 has 16 residues. The germline V gene encodes CDR1 MNHEY and CDR2 SVGAGI. V gave up 0 bases and J gave up 5 bases; unmatched junction bases: 3. CDR3 sequence (DNA): TGTGCCAGCAGTTACTCAGGACTAGCGGGAGCGGAGACCCAGTACTTC. Its protein is CASSYSGLAGAETQYF.

The gene calls are TRBV4-3 and TRBJ2-4; 11 bases are a match to TRBD2. CDR3 length equals 17 residues. Germline assignment: CDR1 LGHNA and CDR2 YSLEER. The V segment lost 2 bases and the J segment 3 bases; nucleotides outside the gene matches: 6. The CDR3 here is CASSQLGTSGDKNIQYF. The CDR3 region has the DNA TGCGCCAGCAGCCAACTCGGGACTAGCGGTGACAAAAACATTCAGTACTTC.

The genes are TRBV7-2 and TRBJ2-2; 7 nucleotides line up with TRBD1. Germline V gives CDR1 SGHTA, CDR2 FQGNSA. The CDR3 runs 15 residues. Trimming took 4 bases from V and 7 from J; bases not matched to a gene: 9. The CDR3 DNA sequence: TGTGCCAGCAGCTCTGACAGGGTGCGGGTCGGGGAGCTGTTTTTT. Encoded protein: CASSSDRVRVGELFF.

A few counts support this clone. The chain uses TRBV15 and TRBJ2-1; D might be TRBD2 (5 bases). Between the trimmed V and J ends, which lost 3 bases and 4 bases, there was a span of 10 bases. Germline CDR1 reads LNHNV; CDR2 reads YYDKDF (reference sequence). The CDR3 is 14 amino acids. Here the CDR3 reads CATSRWGDYNEQFF. The CDR3 bases are TGTGCCACCAGCAGGTGGGGAGATTACAATGAGCAGTTCTTC. The full variable domain, with the rest looked up from reference TRBV15 and TRBJ2-1, is DAMVIQNPRYQVTQFGKPVTLSCSQTLNHNVMYWYQQKSSQAPKLLFHYYDKDFNNEADTPDNFQSRRPNTSFCFLDIRSPGLGDTAMYLCATSRWGDYNEQFFGPGTRLTVL.

The chain carries TRBV19 and TRBJ1-4, with a weak D call TRBD1 (6 bases). The CDR3 runs 15 residues. The ends were cut back, 1 base at V and 0 bases at J, with 6 bases in the middle. Looked up from germline, CDR1 is LNHDA and CDR2 is SQIVND (reference sequence). As DNA, the CDR3 is TGTGCCAGTAGTATAGGACAGGCAACTAATGAAAAACTGTTTTTT. Its translation: CASSIGQATNEKLFF.

The chain combines TRBV27 with TRBJ1-4, with 7 bases identical to TRBD1. Germline V lookup: CDR1 MNHEY, CDR2 SMNVEV (reference sequence). The V segment lost 3 bases and the J segment 4 bases; nucleotides outside the gene matches: 5. The CDR3 consists of 15 residues. The CDR3 is CASSLTGWGNEKLFF. The CDR3 nucleotides read TGTGCCAGCAGTTTGACAGGGTGGGGTAATGAAAAACTGTTTTTT.

Regarding this clone: The conserved phenylalanine or tryptophan normally closing the CDR3 is absent here, so this likely arose from a read error. The V and J genes are TRBV6-5 and TRBJ1-2; weak D call: TRBD1 (5 bases). Trimming shortened V by 0 bases and J by 8 bases, and 10 bases separated the two germline ends. The CDR3 contains 13 residues. Germline CDR1 reads MNHEY; CDR2 reads SVGAGI. Here the CDR3 reads CASSYSGVGGYTV. CDR3 nucleotide sequence: TGTGCCAGCAGTTACTCAGGGGTGGGAGGCTACACCGTC.

The CDR3 is CASTSRGGQNTEAFF. CDR3 bases: TGTGCCAGCACCTCACGCGGGGGGCAGAACACTGAAGCTTTCTTT. The gene calls are TRBV5-5 and TRBJ1-1; TRBD1 might be the D (6 bases). The V and J ends lost 6 bases and 1 base respectively, with 16 bases between them. CDR1 is SGHKS and CDR2 is YYEKEE in the germline V gene (reference sequence). The CDR3 contains 15 residues. The whole variable domain, filled in from reference TRBV5-5 and TRBJ1-1, reads DAGVTQSPTHLIKTRGQQVTLRCSPISGHKSVSWYQQVLGQGPQFIFQYYEKEERGRGNFPDRFSARQFPNYSSELNVNALLLGDSALYLCASTSRGGQNTEAFFGQGTRLTVV.

The chain links TRBV11-1 to TRBJ2-1; D might be TRBD2 (5 bases). V lost 2 bases, J lost 9 bases, and 14 bases lay in between. CDR1 is SGHAT, CDR2 FQDESV, per germline (reference sequence). This CDR3 region has 14 residues. This CDR3 reads CASSLPTFGSEQFF. CDR3 sequence (DNA): TGTGCCAGCAGCTTACCCACTTTTGGGAGTGAGCAGTTCTTC.

CDR3 nucleotides: TGTGCCAGCAGAATTGGGGGGTCAGAGACCCAGTACTTC. Residues: CASRIGGSETQYF. The chain is built from TRBV5-6 and TRBJ2-5, with a possible D match to TRBD2 (6 bases). This CDR3 region has 13 residues. Germline values: CDR1 SGHDT, CDR2 YYEEEE. Trimming pared 5 bases from V and 4 bases from J, leaving 12 bases between.

This clone is a singleton in its sample. J is TRBJ1-4 and V is TRBV5-1; tentative D call: TRBD1 (6 bases). CDR3 length: 15 amino acids. Trimming took 2 bases from V and 8 from J, leaving 16 bases between them. Germline CDR1 SGHRS, CDR2 YFSETQ. The CDR3 DNA reads as TGCGCCAGCAGCTTCAAACAGGGTGGAGACGAAAAACTGTTTTTT. Translated: CASSFKQGGDEKLFF.

The rearrangement uses TRBV4-2 and TRBJ2-1; 9 bases are a match to TRBD2. With V trimmed by 0 bases and J by 7 bases, 7 bases remained unmatched. This CDR3 is built from 16 residues. Germline loops: CDR1 LGHNA, CDR2 YNFKEQ. CDR3 amino acids: CASSQDRERGANEQFF. The CDR3 DNA reads TGTGCCAGCAGCCAAGATCGTGAGCGGGGGGCAAATGAGCAGTTCTTC.

V usage is TRBV10-3 and J usage is TRBJ2-5; the D is unclear. This CDR3 region has 12 residues. CDR1 and CDR2 (germline): ENHRY, SYGVKD. V was shortened by 4 bases and J by 3 bases, with 6 bases between the two germline ends. The CDR3 bases are TGTGCCATCAGTGTGGCGGAAGAGACCCAGTACTTC. Protein sequence: CAISVAEETQYF.

This clone has a handful of counts. The rearrangement links TRBV7-2 to TRBJ2-4; 9 bases are a match to TRBD2. The CDR3 extends over 15 amino acids. V lost 5 bases, J lost 4 bases, and 6 bases stayed unmatched. Germline V lookup: CDR1 SGHTA, CDR2 FQGNSA. CDR3 nucleotide sequence: TGTGCCAGCAGCCCTGCGGGAGGGACTAAAAACATTCAGTACTTC. This codes for CASSPAGGTKNIQYF.

V gene TRBV9 combines with J gene TRBJ1-2; D is unclear. This CDR3 is 15 amino acids long. Trimming removed 2 bases at V and 2 bases at J, with 13 bases between. Germline V gene lookup returns CDR1 SGDLS and CDR2 YYNGEE. CDR3 DNA sequence: TGTGCCAGCAGCGTCCTAGGTTGGATGAACTATGGCTACACCTTC. It codes for CASSVLGWMNYGYTF.

The V call is TRBV6-1, the J call TRBJ2-7; D gene ambiguous. Trimming pared 3 bases from V and 0 bases from J, leaving 9 bases between. CDR3 length: 14 amino acids. The germline CDR1 and CDR2 sequences are MNHNS and SASEGT. For the CDR3, the DNA is TGTGCCAGCAGTGACCAGGTATACTCCTACGAGCAGTACGTC. Protein product: CASSDQVYSYEQYV.